A selection of T cell receptor beta chains follows, all from one sample in a study of cytomegalovirus exposure and HLA in healthy donors. Clones were read by immunoSEQ multiplex PCR, and TCRdb kept only the in-frame ones, dropping some. The data contain about 130,000 clones, roughly 70% of them seen just once; the ten biggest clones take up approximately 7%. Sequencing was carried out using PBMCs. These receptors all come from a man aged 35 to 55 in good health and CMV-seropositive. CDR3s include the opening cysteine and the closing phenylalanine or tryptophan. Each record gives: J gene, V gene, D gene, clone size, CDR3 protein, CDR3 DNA. The D gene is left open where the match is weak. Only part of the rows carry a size: once, few, many, or a class if the clone is expanded.

j_gene: TRBJ1-5
v_gene: TRBV5-6
d_gene: .
abundance: .
CDR3aa: CASTPDQPQHF
CDR3nt: TGTGCCAGCACCCCGGATCAGCCCCAGCATTTT

j_gene: TRBJ2-7
v_gene: TRBV9
d_gene: .
abundance: .
CDR3aa: CASSPPEQGRVQYF
CDR3nt: TGTGCCAGCAGCCCCCCCGAGCAGGGGCGGGTGCAGTACTTC

j_gene: TRBJ2-5
v_gene: TRBV2
d_gene: TRBD1
abundance: few
CDR3aa: CASSYGTGAQETQYF
CDR3nt: TGTGCCAGCAGTTATGGGACAGGGGCCCAAGAGACCCAGTACTTC

j_gene: TRBJ2-1
v_gene: TRBV4-2
d_gene: .
abundance: once
CDR3aa: CASSQDPAGEGGEQFF
CDR3nt: TGTGCCAGCAGCCAAGATCCTGCAGGGGAGGGTGGTGAGCAGTTCTTC

j_gene: TRBJ2-2
v_gene: TRBV13
d_gene: .
abundance: .
CDR3aa: CASSLEASGRGTGELFF
CDR3nt: TGTGCCAGCAGCTTAGAGGCCTCAGGGCGGGGCACCGGGGAGCTGTTTTTT

j_gene: TRBJ2-3
v_gene: TRBV5-1
d_gene: TRBD1
abundance: .
CDR3aa: CASSMGQGADTQYF
CDR3nt: TGCGCCAGCAGCATGGGACAGGGGGCAGATACGCAGTATTTT

j_gene: TRBJ1-2
v_gene: TRBV5-1
d_gene: .
abundance: .
CDR3aa: CASSLAPGAQTNYGYTF
CDR3nt: TGCGCCAGCAGCTTGGCCCCCGGCGCGCAGACAAACTATGGCTACACCTTC

j_gene: TRBJ1-3
v_gene: TRBV7-2
d_gene: .
abundance: .
CDR3aa: CASSSVGAEGNTIYF
CDR3nt: TGTGCCAGCAGCTCCGTGGGGGCGGAAGGAAACACCATATATTTT

j_gene: TRBJ2-7
v_gene: TRBV6-4
d_gene: TRBD2
abundance: .
CDR3aa: CASSETSGSGDEQYF
CDR3nt: TGTGCCAGCAGCGAGACTAGCGGGAGCGGCGACGAGCAGTACTTC

j_gene: TRBJ2-7
v_gene: TRBV2
d_gene: .
abundance: .
CDR3aa: CASSGGRGGSYEQYF
CDR3nt: TGTGCCAGCAGTGGAGGGAGGGGGGGCTCCTACGAGCAGTACTTC

j_gene: TRBJ2-7
v_gene: TRBV9
d_gene: TRBD1
abundance: .
CDR3aa: CASSPRQGWSYEQYF
CDR3nt: TGTGCCAGCAGCCCTCGACAGGGATGGTCCTACGAGCAGTACTTC

j_gene: TRBJ2-7
v_gene: TRBV4-2
d_gene: TRBD2
abundance: .
CDR3aa: CASSQLFLGAGDLYEQYF
CDR3nt: TGTGCCAGCAGCCAACTTTTTTTAGGGGCGGGGGACCTCTACGAGCAGTACTTC

j_gene: TRBJ2-7
v_gene: TRBV28
d_gene: TRBD1
abundance: .
CDR3aa: CASRGQGNSYEQYF
CDR3nt: TGTGCCAGCAGGGGACAGGGGAACTCCTACGAGCAGTACTTC

j_gene: TRBJ2-6
v_gene: TRBV5-4
d_gene: TRBD1
abundance: .
CDR3aa: CASSSRQGAPSGANVLTF
CDR3nt: TGTGCCAGCAGCTCCCGACAGGGGGCCCCCTCTGGGGCCAACGTCCTGACTTTC

j_gene: TRBJ1-1
v_gene: TRBV10-3
d_gene: TRBD1
abundance: .
CDR3aa: CAINSRDRGLSSNTEAFF
CDR3nt: TGTGCCATCAATTCGAGGGACAGGGGGCTCTCCTCGAACACTGAAGCTTTCTTT

j_gene: TRBJ2-2
v_gene: TRBV5-6
d_gene: TRBD1
abundance: .
CDR3aa: CASSRDSGDTGELFF
CDR3nt: TGTGCCAGCAGCCGGGACAGCGGCGACACCGGGGAGCTGTTTTTT

j_gene: TRBJ1-1
v_gene: TRBV7-6
d_gene: TRBD1
abundance: .
CDR3aa: CASSTRQGRNTEAFF
CDR3nt: TGTGCCAGCAGCACCCGACAGGGGAGGAACACTGAAGCTTTCTTT

j_gene: TRBJ2-7
v_gene: TRBV7-6
d_gene: .
abundance: .
CDR3aa: CASSLEQAPYEQYF
CDR3nt: TGTGCCAGCAGCTTAGAACAGGCACCCTACGAGCAGTACTTC

j_gene: TRBJ2-7
v_gene: TRBV7-6
d_gene: TRBD2
abundance: .
CDR3aa: CASSLRGGSSYEQYF
CDR3nt: TGTGCCAGCAGCCTGCGGGGGGGTAGCTCCTACGAGCAGTACTTC

j_gene: TRBJ2-5
v_gene: TRBV6-1
d_gene: TRBD1
abundance: .
CDR3aa: CASIGQGAMKTQYF
CDR3nt: TGTGCCAGCATCGGCCAGGGGGCAATGAAGACCCAGTACTTC

j_gene: TRBJ2-3
v_gene: TRBV7-2
d_gene: TRBD1
abundance: .
CDR3aa: CASSLQGGQGGSDTQYF
CDR3nt: TGTGCCAGCAGCTTACAGGGGGGACAGGGTGGGTCGGATACGCAGTATTTT

j_gene: TRBJ2-1
v_gene: TRBV7-8
d_gene: TRBD2
abundance: .
CDR3aa: CASSRLAGWNEQFF
CDR3nt: TGTGCCAGCAGTCGACTAGCGGGATGGAATGAGCAGTTCTTC

j_gene: TRBJ2-3
v_gene: TRBV5-1
d_gene: .
abundance: few
CDR3aa: CASSVGSSPLTDTQYF
CDR3nt: TGCGCCAGCAGCGTCGGGAGCTCTCCACTCACAGATACGCAGTATTTT

j_gene: TRBJ2-7
v_gene: TRBV27
d_gene: TRBD1
abundance: once
CDR3aa: CASSFRTGLLEQYF
CDR3nt: TGTGCCAGCAGTTTCAGGACAGGGCTCCTCGAGCAGTACTTC

j_gene: TRBJ2-2
v_gene: TRBV19
d_gene: .
abundance: .
CDR3aa: CASTWGGAGTGELFF
CDR3nt: TGTGCCAGTACCTGGGGGGGGGCCGGCACCGGGGAGCTGTTTTTT

j_gene: TRBJ1-1
v_gene: TRBV15
d_gene: TRBD1
abundance: medium-sized
CDR3aa: CATSSEGDSVAFF
CDR3nt: TGTGCCACCAGCAGCGAAGGGGACAGCGTAGCTTTCTTT

j_gene: TRBJ2-7
v_gene: TRBV28
d_gene: TRBD1
abundance: .
CDR3aa: CASRTGDHEQYF
CDR3nt: TGTGCCAGCCGGACAGGGGACCACGAGCAGTACTTC

j_gene: TRBJ1-1
v_gene: TRBV19
d_gene: .
abundance: .
CDR3aa: CASSPSTGSTEAFF
CDR3nt: TGTGCCAGTAGCCCTTCGACAGGCAGCACTGAAGCTTTCTTT

j_gene: TRBJ1-6
v_gene: TRBV5-1
d_gene: TRBD1
abundance: .
CDR3aa: CASRSGQVNSPLHF
CDR3nt: TGCGCCAGCAGGTCCGGACAGGTGAATTCACCCCTCCACTTT

j_gene: TRBJ2-3
v_gene: TRBV7-7
d_gene: .
abundance: .
CDR3aa: CASSLTRADTQYF
CDR3nt: TGTGCCAGCAGCTTAACGCGTGCAGATACGCAGTATTTT

j_gene: TRBJ1-5
v_gene: TRBV21-1
d_gene: .
abundance: few
CDR3aa: CASRADRGRNQPQHF
CDR3nt: TGTGCCAGCAGAGCCGACAGGGGGCGTAATCAGCCCCAGCATTTT

j_gene: TRBJ2-1
v_gene: TRBV28
d_gene: TRBD2
abundance: .
CDR3aa: CASSFGLAGNEQFF
CDR3nt: TGTGCCAGCAGTTTCGGGCTAGCGGGGAATGAGCAGTTCTTC

j_gene: TRBJ1-3
v_gene: TRBV19
d_gene: .
abundance: once
CDR3aa: CASSQRLSGNTIYF
CDR3nt: TGTGCCAGTAGTCAGCGGCTCTCTGGAAACACCATATATTTT

j_gene: TRBJ1-2
v_gene: TRBV5-1
d_gene: TRBD1
abundance: .
CDR3aa: CASSLEGTGYGYTF
CDR3nt: TGCGCCAGCAGCTTAGAAGGGACAGGGTATGGCTACACCTTC

j_gene: TRBJ2-7
v_gene: TRBV5-1
d_gene: TRBD1
abundance: .
CDR3aa: CASSLVGQEIDEQYF
CDR3nt: TGCGCCAGCAGCTTGGTGGGACAGGAGATAGACGAGCAGTACTTC

j_gene: TRBJ1-1
v_gene: TRBV5-6
d_gene: .
abundance: .
CDR3aa: CASSLSRGSLNTEAFF
CDR3nt: TGTGCCAGCAGCTTGAGTCGGGGGTCCCTGAACACTGAAGCTTTCTTT

j_gene: TRBJ2-7
v_gene: TRBV7-2
d_gene: .
abundance: .
CDR3aa: CASSFSASSSYEQYF
CDR3nt: TGTGCCAGCAGCTTCTCGGCTTCTAGCTCCTACGAGCAGTACTTC

j_gene: TRBJ2-7
v_gene: TRBV27
d_gene: .
abundance: .
CDR3aa: CASSFPPGEQYF
CDR3nt: TGTGCCAGCAGTTTCCCCCCCGGCGAGCAGTACTTC

j_gene: TRBJ1-1
v_gene: TRBV28
d_gene: TRBD1
abundance: few
CDR3aa: CASRPGGSFGPEAFF
CDR3nt: TGTGCCAGCAGGCCAGGGGGTAGCTTTGGACCTGAAGCTTTCTTT

j_gene: TRBJ2-5
v_gene: TRBV7-2
d_gene: .
abundance: .
CDR3aa: CASSLGAPGRQETQYF
CDR3nt: TGTGCCAGCAGCTTAGGGGCCCCGGGGAGGCAAGAGACCCAGTACTTC

j_gene: TRBJ1-2
v_gene: TRBV7-9
d_gene: .
abundance: .
CDR3aa: CASSLQGSGYTF
CDR3nt: TGTGCCAGCAGCTTACAGGGCTCCGGCTACACCTTC

j_gene: TRBJ2-1
v_gene: TRBV6-5
d_gene: TRBD2
abundance: .
CDR3aa: CASSQGTSGGNEQFF
CDR3nt: TGTGCCAGCAGTCAAGGGACTAGCGGGGGCAATGAGCAGTTCTTC

j_gene: TRBJ1-1
v_gene: TRBV6-5
d_gene: .
abundance: once
CDR3aa: CASSGLENTEAFF
CDR3nt: TGTGCCAGCAGTGGACTCGAGAACACTGAAGCTTTCTTT

j_gene: TRBJ2-7
v_gene: TRBV7-2
d_gene: TRBD1
abundance: .
CDR3aa: CASSRSTGKREQYF
CDR3nt: TGTGCCAGCAGCCGATCGACAGGGAAGCGGGAGCAGTACTTC

j_gene: TRBJ1-6
v_gene: TRBV19
d_gene: TRBD1
abundance: once
CDR3aa: CASRPDRAVNSPLHF
CDR3nt: TGTGCCAGTAGACCGGACAGGGCAGTTAATTCACCCCTCCACTTT

j_gene: TRBJ2-1
v_gene: TRBV13
d_gene: TRBD1
abundance: .
CDR3aa: CASSYGTGGANEQFF
CDR3nt: TGTGCCAGCAGCTACGGGACAGGGGGCGCGAATGAGCAGTTCTTC

j_gene: TRBJ2-7
v_gene: TRBV7-9
d_gene: .
abundance: .
CDR3aa: CASSLDSGSGGNQYF
CDR3nt: TGTGCCAGCAGCTTAGATTCGGGCAGTGGCGGGAATCAGTACTTC

j_gene: TRBJ2-7
v_gene: TRBV10-3
d_gene: TRBD1
abundance: .
CDR3aa: CAIRPSGTDKYEQYF
CDR3nt: TGTGCCATCAGACCCTCAGGGACAGACAAGTACGAGCAGTACTTC

j_gene: TRBJ2-7
v_gene: TRBV10-1
d_gene: TRBD2
abundance: once
CDR3aa: CASSEGGRSYEQYF
CDR3nt: TGCGCCAGCAGTGAAGGCGGGAGGTCCTACGAGCAGTACTTC

j_gene: TRBJ2-3
v_gene: TRBV2
d_gene: .
abundance: .
CDR3aa: CASSRKVAGELGF
CDR3nt: TGTGCCAGCAGCAGAAAGGTCGCAGGCGAATTAGGCTTT

j_gene: TRBJ1-5
v_gene: TRBV7-9
d_gene: TRBD1
abundance: .
CDR3aa: CASSSGQGSNQPQHF
CDR3nt: TGTGCCAGCAGCTCTGGACAGGGAAGCAATCAGCCCCAGCATTTT

j_gene: TRBJ2-2
v_gene: TRBV29-1
d_gene: .
abundance: .
CDR3aa: CSVGGQKGTGELFF
CDR3nt: TGCAGCGTGGGTGGACAGAAGGGTACCGGGGAGCTGTTTTTT